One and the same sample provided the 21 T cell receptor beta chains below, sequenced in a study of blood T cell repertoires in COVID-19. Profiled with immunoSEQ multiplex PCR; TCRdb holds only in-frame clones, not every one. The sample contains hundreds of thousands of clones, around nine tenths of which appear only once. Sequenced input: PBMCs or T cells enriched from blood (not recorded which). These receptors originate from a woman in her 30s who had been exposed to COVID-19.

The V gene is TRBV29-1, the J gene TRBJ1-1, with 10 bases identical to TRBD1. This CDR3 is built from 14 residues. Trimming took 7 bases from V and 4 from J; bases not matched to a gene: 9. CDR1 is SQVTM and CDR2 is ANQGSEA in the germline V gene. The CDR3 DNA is TGCAGCGCCTCAACCGGGACAGGGGTCACTGAAGCTTTCTTT. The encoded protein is CSASTGTGVTEAFF.

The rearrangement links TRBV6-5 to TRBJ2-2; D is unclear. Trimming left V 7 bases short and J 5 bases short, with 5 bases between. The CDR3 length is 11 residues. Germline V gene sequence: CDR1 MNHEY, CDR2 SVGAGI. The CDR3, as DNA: TGTGCCAGCACTTTGACCGGGGAGCTGTTTTTT. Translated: CASTLTGELFF.

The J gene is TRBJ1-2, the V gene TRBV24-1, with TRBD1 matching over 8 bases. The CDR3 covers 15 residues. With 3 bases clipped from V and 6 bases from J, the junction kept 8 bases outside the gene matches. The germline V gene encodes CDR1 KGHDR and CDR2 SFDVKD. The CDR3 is CATSDSTGGANGYTF. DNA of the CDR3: TGTGCCACCAGTGATAGCACAGGGGGTGCTAATGGCTACACCTTC.

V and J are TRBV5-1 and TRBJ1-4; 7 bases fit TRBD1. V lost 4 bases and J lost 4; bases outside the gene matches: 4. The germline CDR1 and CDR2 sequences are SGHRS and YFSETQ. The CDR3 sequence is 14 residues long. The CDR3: CASSQGQFNEKLFF. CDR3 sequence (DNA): TGCGCCAGCAGCCAGGGACAGTTTAATGAAAAACTGTTTTTT.

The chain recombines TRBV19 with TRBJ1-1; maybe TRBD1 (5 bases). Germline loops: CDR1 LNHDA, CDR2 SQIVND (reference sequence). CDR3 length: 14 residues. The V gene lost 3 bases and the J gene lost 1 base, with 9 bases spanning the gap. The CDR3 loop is CASSIKGKNTEAFF. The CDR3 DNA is TGTGCCAGTAGTATCAAGGGGAAGAACACTGAAGCTTTCTTT.

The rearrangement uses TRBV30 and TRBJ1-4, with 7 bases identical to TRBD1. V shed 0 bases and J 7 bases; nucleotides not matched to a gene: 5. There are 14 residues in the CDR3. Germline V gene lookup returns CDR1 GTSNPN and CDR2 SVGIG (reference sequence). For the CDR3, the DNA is TGTGCCTGGAGTGTACGACAGGGAGGTGAAAAACTGTTTTTT. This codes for CAWSVRQGGEKLFF.

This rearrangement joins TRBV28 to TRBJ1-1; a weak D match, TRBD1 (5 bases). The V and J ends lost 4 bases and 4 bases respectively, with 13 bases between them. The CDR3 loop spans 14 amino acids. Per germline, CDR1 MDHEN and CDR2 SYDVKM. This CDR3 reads CASSSGDQGTEAFF. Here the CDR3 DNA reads TGTGCCAGCAGTTCGGGGGATCAGGGCACTGAAGCTTTCTTT.

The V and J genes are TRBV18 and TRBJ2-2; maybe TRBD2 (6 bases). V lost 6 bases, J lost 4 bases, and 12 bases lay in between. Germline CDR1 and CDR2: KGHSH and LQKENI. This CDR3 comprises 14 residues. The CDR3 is CASSPSGLTGELFF. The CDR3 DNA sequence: TGTGCCAGCTCCCCGAGCGGGCTCACCGGGGAGCTGTTTTTT.

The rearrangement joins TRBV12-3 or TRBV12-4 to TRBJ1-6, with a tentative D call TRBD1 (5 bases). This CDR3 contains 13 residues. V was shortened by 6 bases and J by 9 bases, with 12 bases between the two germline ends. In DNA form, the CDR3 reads TGTGCCAGCAGCGGACAACCAAGTTCACCCCTCCACTTT. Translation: CASSGQPSSPLHF.

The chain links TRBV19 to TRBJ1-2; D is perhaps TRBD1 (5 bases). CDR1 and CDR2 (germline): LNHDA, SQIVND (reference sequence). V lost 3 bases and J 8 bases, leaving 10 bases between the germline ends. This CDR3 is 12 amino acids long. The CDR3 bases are TGTGCCAGTAGTATCCTGGGGCGCGGCTACACCTTC. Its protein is CASSILGRGYTF.

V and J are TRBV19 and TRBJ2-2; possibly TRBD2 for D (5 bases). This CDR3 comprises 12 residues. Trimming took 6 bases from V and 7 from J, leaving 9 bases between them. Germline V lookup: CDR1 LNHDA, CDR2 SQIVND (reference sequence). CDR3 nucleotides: TGTGCCAGTAGCCCGAGGGTCGGGGAGCTGTTTTTT. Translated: CASSPRVGELFF. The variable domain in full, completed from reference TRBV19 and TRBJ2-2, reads DGGITQSPKYLFRKEGQNVTLSCEQNLNHDAMYWYRQDPGQGLRLIYYSQIVNDFQKGDIAEGYSVSREKKESFPLTVTSAQKNPTAFYLCASSPRVGELFFGEGSRLTVL.

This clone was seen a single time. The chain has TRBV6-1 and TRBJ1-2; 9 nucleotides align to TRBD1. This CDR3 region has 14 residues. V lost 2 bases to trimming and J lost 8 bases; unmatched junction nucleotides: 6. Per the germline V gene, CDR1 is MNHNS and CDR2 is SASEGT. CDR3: CASSENRDRDGYTF. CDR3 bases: TGTGCCAGCAGTGAAAACCGGGACAGGGACGGCTACACCTTC.

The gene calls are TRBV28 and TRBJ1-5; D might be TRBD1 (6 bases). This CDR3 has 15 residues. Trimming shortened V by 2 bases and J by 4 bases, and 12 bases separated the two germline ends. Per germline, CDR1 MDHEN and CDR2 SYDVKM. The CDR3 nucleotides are TGTGCCAGCAGTTTAGGCAGGGGCCCTAATCAGCCCCAGCATTTT. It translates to CASSLGRGPNQPQHF.

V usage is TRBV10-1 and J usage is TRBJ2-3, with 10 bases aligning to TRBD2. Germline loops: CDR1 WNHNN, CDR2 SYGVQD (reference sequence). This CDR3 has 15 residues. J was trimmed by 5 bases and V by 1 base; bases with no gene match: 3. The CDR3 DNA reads TGCGCCAGCAGTGAGTACGGACTAGCGGAAGATACGCAGTATTTT. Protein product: CASSEYGLAEDTQYF.

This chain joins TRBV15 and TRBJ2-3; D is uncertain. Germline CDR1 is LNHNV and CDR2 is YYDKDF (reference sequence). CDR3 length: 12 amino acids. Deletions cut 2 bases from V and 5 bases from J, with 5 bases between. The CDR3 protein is CATSRPRDTQYF. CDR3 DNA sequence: TGTGCCACCAGCAGACCCCGAGATACGCAGTATTTT.

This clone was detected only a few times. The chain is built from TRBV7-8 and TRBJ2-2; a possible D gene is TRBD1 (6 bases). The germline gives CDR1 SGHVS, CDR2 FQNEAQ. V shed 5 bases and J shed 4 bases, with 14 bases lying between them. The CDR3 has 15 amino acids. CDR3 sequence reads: CASSLRQGSTGELFF. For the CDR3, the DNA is TGTGCCAGCAGCCTTAGGCAGGGGAGCACCGGGGAGCTGTTTTTT.

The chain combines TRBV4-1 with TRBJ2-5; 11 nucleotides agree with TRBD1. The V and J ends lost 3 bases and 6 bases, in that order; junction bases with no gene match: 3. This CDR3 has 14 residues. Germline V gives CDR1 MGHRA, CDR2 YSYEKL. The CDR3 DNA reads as TGCGCCAGCAGCCACCTGGACAGGGGGCAGACCCAGTACTTC. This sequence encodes CASSHLDRGQTQYF.

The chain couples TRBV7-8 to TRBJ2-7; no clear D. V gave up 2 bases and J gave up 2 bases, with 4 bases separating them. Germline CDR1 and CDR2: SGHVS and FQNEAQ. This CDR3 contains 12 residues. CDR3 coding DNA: TGTGCCAGCAGCTTATCCGCCTACGAGCAGTACTTC. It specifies CASSLSAYEQYF.

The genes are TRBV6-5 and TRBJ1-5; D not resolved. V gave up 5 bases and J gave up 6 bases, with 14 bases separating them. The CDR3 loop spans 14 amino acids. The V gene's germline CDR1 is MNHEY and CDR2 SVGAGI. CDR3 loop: CASSPERAGQPQHF. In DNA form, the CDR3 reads TGTGCCAGCAGTCCCGAGCGGGCGGGTCAGCCCCAGCATTTT.

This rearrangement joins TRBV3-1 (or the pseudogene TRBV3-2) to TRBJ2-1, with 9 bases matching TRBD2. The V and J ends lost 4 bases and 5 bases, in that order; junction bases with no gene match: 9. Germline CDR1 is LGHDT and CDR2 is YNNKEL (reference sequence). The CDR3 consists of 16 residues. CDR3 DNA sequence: TGTGCCAGCAGCCCCGGGCTAGCGGGATACGACAATGAGCAGTTCTTC. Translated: CASSPGLAGYDNEQFF.

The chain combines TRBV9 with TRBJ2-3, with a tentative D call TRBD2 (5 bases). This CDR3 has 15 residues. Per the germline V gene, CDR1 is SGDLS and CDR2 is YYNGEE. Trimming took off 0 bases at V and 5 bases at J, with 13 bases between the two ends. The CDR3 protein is CASSVGQASGDTQYF. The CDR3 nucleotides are TGTGCCAGCAGCGTAGGGCAGGCCAGCGGAGATACGCAGTATTTT.